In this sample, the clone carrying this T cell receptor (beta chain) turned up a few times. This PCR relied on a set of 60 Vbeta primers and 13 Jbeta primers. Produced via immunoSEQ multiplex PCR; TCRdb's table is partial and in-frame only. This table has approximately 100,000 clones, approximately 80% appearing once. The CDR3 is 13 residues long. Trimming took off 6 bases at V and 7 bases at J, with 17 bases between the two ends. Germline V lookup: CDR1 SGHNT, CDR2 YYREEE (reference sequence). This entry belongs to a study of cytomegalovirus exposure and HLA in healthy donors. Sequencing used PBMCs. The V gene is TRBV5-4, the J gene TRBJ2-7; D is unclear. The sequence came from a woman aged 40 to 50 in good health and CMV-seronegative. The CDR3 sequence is CASIDPHSREQYF. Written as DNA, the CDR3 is TGTGCCAGCATCGACCCCCACTCGAGGGAGCAGTACTTC.